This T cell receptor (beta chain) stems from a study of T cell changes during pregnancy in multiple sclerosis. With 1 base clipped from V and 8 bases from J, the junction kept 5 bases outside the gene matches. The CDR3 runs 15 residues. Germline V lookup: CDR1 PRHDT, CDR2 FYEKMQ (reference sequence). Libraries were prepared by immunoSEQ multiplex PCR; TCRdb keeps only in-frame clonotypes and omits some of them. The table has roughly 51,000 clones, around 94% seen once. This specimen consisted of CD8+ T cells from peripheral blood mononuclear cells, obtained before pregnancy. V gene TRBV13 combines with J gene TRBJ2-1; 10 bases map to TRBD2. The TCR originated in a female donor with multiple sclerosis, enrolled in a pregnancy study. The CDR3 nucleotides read TGTGCCAGCAGCTTAGCTAGCGGGAGAGGAGATGAGCAGTTCTTC. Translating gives CASSLASGRGDEQFF. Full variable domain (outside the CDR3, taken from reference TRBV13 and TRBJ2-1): AAGVIQSPRHLIKEKRETATLKCYPIPRHDTVYWYQQGPGQDPQFLISFYEKMQSDKGSIPDRFSAQQFSDYHSELNMSSLELGDSALYFCASSLASGRGDEQFFGPGTRLTVL.